One sample yielded the 19 T cell receptor beta chains listed below, sequenced in a study of yellow fever vaccine responses in identical twins. TCRdb processed the RT-PCR reads anew with MiXCR; each CDR3 protein has one entry. The data contain around 13,000 distinct CDR3 sequences, approximately 84% of them singletons. Sample: T cells from blood (PBMCs), unsorted or a sorted subset (not recorded which), taken before or after yellow fever vaccination (not recorded which). These receptors were collected from a woman aged 18-35 years who received the yellow fever vaccine.

The V gene is TRBV20-1, the J gene TRBJ2-3; D not certain. This CDR3 spans 11 amino acids. The germline V gene has CDR1 DFQATT and CDR2 SNEGSKA (reference sequence). Trimming pared 6 bases from V and 6 bases from J, leaving 10 bases between. Here the CDR3 reads CSAPRDDTQYF. For the CDR3, the DNA is TGCAGTGCCCCTAGGGATGATACGCAGTATTTT.

The rearrangement uses TRBV28 and TRBJ2-7, with a tentative D call TRBD1 (5 bases). The CDR3 is 17 amino acids. V was pared by 6 bases and J by 2 bases, with 23 bases between. From germline, CDR1 is MDHEN and CDR2 SYDVKM. CDR3 sequence: CASSSDGRGRGTYEQYF. The CDR3 DNA follows: TGTGCCAGCAGCTCCGATGGAAGGGGAAGGGGCACCTACGAGCAGTACTTC.

This clonotype came up once. J is TRBJ2-4 and V is TRBV23-1; the D is unclear. TRBV23-1 is an ORF for which the function is uncertain. Trimming removed 8 bases from V and 8 bases from J, with 19 bases in between. The CDR3 is 14 amino acids. The DNA of the CDR3 is TGCGCCAGCTGCGGTCGCCCGGCGGTGGACATTCAGTACTTC. Translated: CASCGRPAVDIQYF.

The chain carries TRBV11-1 and TRBJ1-2; D remains unclear. Germline assignment: CDR1 SGHAT and CDR2 FQDESV (reference sequence). V lost 5 bases and J 7 bases, leaving 14 bases between the germline ends. The CDR3 loop spans 13 amino acids. The CDR3 sequence: CASSPTSGGGYTF. The DNA for the CDR3 is TGTGCCAGCAGCCCGACCTCGGGCGGTGGCTACACCTTC.

This clonotype was counted once. The chain joins TRBV15 to TRBJ2-5; 8 nucleotides align to TRBD2. The CDR3 length is 14 residues. Germline CDR1 reads LNHNV; CDR2 reads YYDKDF (reference sequence). After removal of 3 bases from V and 5 bases from J, the junction contained 5 bases not matched to a gene. As DNA, the CDR3 is TGTGCCACCAGCAGCAACGGGGGGGCGGAGACCCAGTACTTC. It specifies CATSSNGGAETQYF.

This clonotype has a handful of counts. The rearrangement joins TRBV29-1 to TRBJ1-5; 8 bases match TRBD1. Trimming removed 5 bases from V and 1 base from J; junction bases left unmatched: 13. The length of the CDR3 is 17 residues. Germline-derived CDR1 and CDR2 are SQVTM and ANQGSEA. CDR3 sequence: CSVPGQAGSRSNQPQHF. In DNA form, the CDR3 reads TGCAGCGTTCCGGGACAGGCGGGATCACGGAGCAATCAGCCCCAGCATTTT.

The genes are TRBV2 and TRBJ2-2, with TRBD2 matching 7 bases. Germline V gene sequence: CDR1 SNHLY, CDR2 FYNNEI. The ends lost 6 bases at V and 0 bases at J; junction bases unmatched: 4. The CDR3 runs to 15 residues. The CDR3 DNA is TGTGCCAGCAGAAAAGCGGGGACGAACACCGGGGAGCTGTTTTTT. Amino acids: CASRKAGTNTGELFF.

This clonotype was picked up one time. The genes are TRBV18 and TRBJ1-2; 8 nucleotides match TRBD1. V trimming: 0 bases; J trimming: 6 bases; junction bases outside the gene matches: 9. The germline gives CDR1 KGHSH, CDR2 LQKENI. This CDR3 region has 16 residues. CDR3 region: CASSPPLGQAVDGYTF. In DNA form, the CDR3 reads TGTGCCAGCTCACCACCTTTGGGACAGGCTGTTGATGGCTACACCTTC.

The rearrangement joins TRBV18 to TRBJ1-1; D is possibly TRBD1 (5 bases). Per germline, CDR1 KGHSH and CDR2 LQKENI. The CDR3 loop spans 15 amino acids. Trimming stripped 4 bases from V and 5 bases from J, with 17 bases between. CDR3 region: CASSHDSRVRTEAFF. The CDR3 bases are TGTGCCAGCTCACACGACAGCAGGGTTAGAACTGAAGCTTTCTTT.

This clonotype turned up a few times. V gene TRBV14 combines with J gene TRBJ1-1, with D perhaps TRBD1 (5 bases). CDR1 SGHDN and CDR2 FVKESK come from the germline V gene. V lost 1 base and J 7 bases, leaving 10 bases between the germline ends. This CDR3 is 13 amino acids long. CDR3 sequence: CASSQGTSDEAFF. In nucleotides, the CDR3 is TGTGCCAGCAGCCAAGGGACATCCGATGAAGCTTTCTTT.

The chain is built from TRBV13 and TRBJ2-5; a weak D match, TRBD2 (6 bases). Per the germline V gene, CDR1 is PRHDT and CDR2 is FYEKMQ (reference sequence). This CDR3 region has 14 residues. The V end was cut by 6 bases, the J end by 4 bases, with 15 bases between. CDR3 in DNA: TGTGCCAGCAGGATCGGGAGAAGCCCAGAGACCCAGTACTTC. It encodes CASRIGRSPETQYF.

V and J are TRBV20-1 and TRBJ2-1, with D tentatively TRBD2 (6 bases). V shed 4 bases and J shed 16 bases, with 17 bases lying between them. The V gene's germline CDR1 is DFQATT and CDR2 SNEGSKA (reference sequence). CDR3 length: 11 amino acids. In DNA, the CDR3 is TGCAGTGCTAAACTAGCCGGTGGGCAATTCTTC. It codes for CSAKLAGGQFF.

The rearrangement joins TRBV28 to TRBJ1-1, with a possible D match to TRBD1 (6 bases). CDR1 MDHEN and CDR2 SYDVKM come from the germline V gene. The V and J ends lost 5 bases and 5 bases respectively, with 15 bases between them. CDR3 length: 14 residues. The CDR3 nucleotides read TGTGCCAGCAGTAACTACAGGGTTGGGACTGAAGCTTTCTTT. It yields the protein CASSNYRVGTEAFF.

The J gene is TRBJ2-7, the V gene TRBV11-3; 9 bases are a match to TRBD2. The CDR3 runs to 16 residues. Germline V CDR1 and CDR2: SGHNT, YENEEA. Trimming removed 2 bases from V and 5 bases from J; junction bases left unmatched: 10. CDR3 bases: TGTGCCAGCAGCTTATACGGGACTAGCTTTAGCGACGAGCAGTACTTC. Translating it yields CASSLYGTSFSDEQYF.

V gene TRBV3-1 combines with J gene TRBJ1-1, with D maybe TRBD1 (6 bases). V lost 1 base to trimming and J lost 11 bases, with 17 bases between them. This CDR3 is 14 amino acids long. Germline loops: CDR1 LGHDT, CDR2 YNNKEL (reference sequence). The CDR3 sequence: CASSQGAQGKYAFF. Written as DNA, the CDR3 is TGTGCCAGCAGCCAAGGGGCCCAGGGGAAGTACGCTTTCTTT.

The rearrangement joins TRBV10-3 to TRBJ2-4, with 7 bases matching TRBD2. Trimming took 3 bases from V and 0 from J; bases not matched to a gene: 14. This CDR3 is built from 19 residues. Germline V lookup: CDR1 ENHRY, CDR2 SYGVKD. CDR3 sequence: CAISERWEGRIGAKNIQYF. The CDR3 region has the DNA TGTGCCATCAGTGAACGGTGGGAGGGCCGTATTGGAGCCAAAAACATTCAGTACTTC.

The chain has TRBV29-1 and TRBJ2-7; D is unclear. The germline CDR1 and CDR2 sequences are SQVTM and ANQGSEA. The CDR3 runs 14 residues. V lost 3 bases and J 2 bases, leaving 14 bases between the germline ends. In DNA, the CDR3 is TGCAGCGTTGAGGCTACCGGCGGACCCTACGAGCAGTACTTC. Encoded protein: CSVEATGGPYEQYF.

The gene calls are TRBV6-9 and TRBJ2-7; D is perhaps TRBD2 (5 bases). Deletions cut 4 bases from V and 6 bases from J, with 13 bases between. The CDR3 totals 13 residues. Germline CDR1 MNHGY, CDR2 SVAAGI. The CDR3 spells CASSSSGLAEQYF. CDR3 coding DNA: TGTGCCAGCAGTTCTTCTGGACTGGCCGAGCAGTACTTC.

The V call is TRBV7-9, the J call TRBJ2-1; D remains unclear. The CDR3 consists of 15 residues. Trimming left V 3 bases short and J 1 base short, with 10 bases between. The germline V gene encodes CDR1 SEHNR and CDR2 FQNEAQ (reference sequence). In nucleotides, the CDR3 is TGTGCCAGCAGCTTGTCGGGTGGGTCCTACAATGAGCAGTTCTTC. It yields the protein CASSLSGGSYNEQFF. The complete variable domain, with remaining parts taken from reference TRBV7-9 and TRBJ2-1, reads DTGVSQNPRHKITKRGQNVTFRCDPISEHNRLYWYRQTLGQGPEFLTYFQNEAQLEKSRLLSDRFSAERPKGSFSTLEIQRTEQGDSAMYLCASSLSGGSYNEQFFGPGTRLTVL.